The present TCR beta chain was sequenced within a study of T cell responses to AZD1222 COVID-19 vaccine. As regards this clone: Its specificity is unknown.

Overall study results and limits: Distributed over spike, vaccine-associated CD4 TCRs predominated at 160-218 and 743-854. Among the donors, most were white British and more were female, and clonal diversity was possibly underestimated. Sampled repertoires all dated from after the peak T cell response.

Libraries were prepared by immunoSEQ multiplex PCR; TCRdb keeps only in-frame clonotypes and omits some of them. The table records 90,000 to 95,000 clones, under 95% of them present only once. The clonotype originates from an adult in good health. The starting material was peripheral blood, obtained on day 0 of AZD1222 vaccination.

CDR3 sequence reads: CASSPAQGINYGYTF. CDR3 nucleotide sequence: TGTGCCAGCTCACCAGCACAGGGGATTAACTATGGCTACACCTTC. The V call is TRBV18, the J call TRBJ1-2, with 7 bases matching TRBD1. There are 15 residues in the CDR3. The germline CDR1 and CDR2 sequences are KGHSH and LQKENI. V lost 2 bases and J lost 1; bases outside the gene matches: 4.